One sample yielded the 30 T cell receptor beta chains listed below, sequenced in a study of cytomegalovirus exposure and HLA in healthy donors. A multiplex PCR was run with 60 Vbeta primers and 13 Jbeta primers. The protocol was immunoSEQ multiplex PCR, while the TCRdb copy is restricted to in-frame clones and leaves out a portion. The table lists about 150,000 clones, 79% of them singletons. The sequenced sample was PBMCs. These TCRs come from a man in his fifties in good health and CMV-seropositive.

The chain links TRBV30 to TRBJ1-1, with D hard to call. The CDR3 is 12 amino acids. CDR1 and CDR2 (germline): GTSNPN, SVGIG (reference sequence). V lost 8 bases and J 2 bases, leaving 12 bases between the germline ends. CDR3 coding DNA: TGTGCCGAGTCCCTGGTCAACACTGAAGCTTTCTTT. Its protein is CAESLVNTEAFF.

This sequence joins TRBV7-6 and TRBJ2-5; D is uncertain. Germline V gene data show CDR1 as SGHVS and CDR2 as FNYEAQ. This CDR3 spans 14 amino acids. V gave up 4 bases and J gave up 1 base, with 10 bases separating them. CDR3 protein: CASSSRRIQETQYF. The DNA for the CDR3 is TGTGCCAGCAGCTCAAGGAGAATCCAAGAGACCCAGTACTTC.

The rearrangement uses TRBV10-3 and TRBJ2-7; 8 bases match TRBD1. Germline values: CDR1 ENHRY, CDR2 SYGVKD. This CDR3 has 13 residues. The J segment lost 1 base and the V segment lost 4 bases, leaving 0 bases of the junction unmatched. The chain's CDR3 is CAISGTGSYEQYF. CDR3 coding DNA: TGTGCCATCAGTGGGACAGGGTCCTACGAGCAGTACTTC.

J is TRBJ2-1 and V is TRBV5-4, with 9 bases aligning to TRBD2. The CDR3 consists of 15 residues. The germline V gene has CDR1 SGHNT and CDR2 YYREEE (reference sequence). The V gene end was trimmed by 3 bases and the J gene end by 1 base; junction bases not matched to a gene: 2. The CDR3 DNA is TGTGCCAGCAGCTCTAGCGGGAATTCCTACAATGAGCAGTTCTTC. Translation: CASSSSGNSYNEQFF.

As for this clone: The DNA is left out, because the CDR3 cannot be placed on it with certainty; the CDR3 is given as TCRdb lists it. The chain carries TRBV12-2 and TRBJ2-5; the table's D call TRBD2 went unverified against the DNA. TRBV12-2 is a recognized pseudogene. The CDR3 is 17 amino acids in total, end residues counted. The CDR3 spells CASRSFGGGSLWETQYF.

A word on this clone: One junction end does not reproduce the germline sequence, and a read error may be involved. The chain is built from TRBV7-9 and TRBJ2-1; no definite D call. CDR3 length: 12 residues. Germline lookup yields CDR1 SEHNR and CDR2 FQNEAQ (reference sequence). DNA of the CDR3: TGTTCCAGCAGTCCTGAGGTCAATGAGCAGTTCTTC. Translating gives CSSSPEVNEQFF.

The chain joins TRBV11-2 to TRBJ2-5; TRBD1 aligns across 12 bases. The DNA matches TRBJ2-7 better at its end, which makes the J call doubtful. The germline V gene encodes CDR1 SGHAT and CDR2 FQNNGV. The length of the CDR3 is 16 residues. CDR3 DNA sequence: TGTGCCAGCAGCTTAGAGGGGACAGGGGGCGATTACGAGCAGTACTTC. Encoded protein: CASSLEGTGGDYEQYF.

This sequence joins TRBV6-6 and TRBJ2-7, with 8 bases identical to TRBD1. The CDR3 has 15 residues. V was pared by 7 bases and J by 3 bases, with 11 bases of the junction left unmatched. Germline V gives CDR1 MNHNY, CDR2 SVGAGI (reference sequence). CDR3 sequence: CASTTIAGTGYEQYF. Written as DNA, the CDR3 is TGTGCCAGCACCACAATTGCAGGGACAGGCTACGAGCAGTACTTC.

V gene TRBV4-1 combines with J gene TRBJ2-3, with D maybe TRBD2 (6 bases). V was cut by 1 base and J by 3 bases, with 14 bases left in between. In germline, CDR1 is MGHRA, CDR2 YSYEKL. The CDR3 has 16 amino acids. CDR3 in DNA: TGCGCCAGCAGCCAAGGGTTTCGCGGGATAACAGATACGCAGTATTTT. Its translation is CASSQGFRGITDTQYF.

V gene TRBV5-1 combines with J gene TRBJ2-1; TRBD2 might be the D (5 bases). The CDR3 sequence is 13 residues long. CDR1 is SGHRS and CDR2 is YFSETQ in the germline V gene. V was pared by 0 bases and J by 14 bases, with 15 bases between. In DNA, the CDR3 is TGCGCCAGCAGCTTGGAAGGAGTCCAGGAGGAGTTCTTC. Amino acids: CASSLEGVQEEFF.

This clone was seen a single time. This chain uses TRBV11-2 with TRBJ2-2; D is undetermined. Germline loops: CDR1 SGHAT, CDR2 FQNNGV. The CDR3 is 14 residues long. Trimming removed 3 bases from V and 2 bases from J, with 7 bases in between. In DNA form, the CDR3 reads TGTGCCAGCAGCTTCCAGGTTAACACCGGGGAGCTGTTTTTT. This gives the protein CASSFQVNTGELFF.

This clone was observed a handful of times. Other DNA sequences in the sample encode the same CDR3. This chain links TRBV19 with TRBJ1-5; 7 positions match TRBD1. CDR3 size: 12 residues. Unmatched junction bases numbered 4, after V lost 10 bases and J lost 4 bases. Germline V gene lookup returns CDR1 LNHDA and CDR2 SQIVND (reference sequence). The CDR3 sequence: CATRTGNQPQHF. CDR3 in DNA: TGTGCCACTAGGACAGGTAATCAGCCCCAGCATTTT. The whole variable domain, remainder taken from reference TRBV19 and TRBJ1-5, is DGGITQSPKYLFRKEGQNVTLSCEQNLNHDAMYWYRQDPGQGLRLIYYSQIVNDFQKGDIAEGYSVSREKKESFPLTVTSAQKNPTAFYLCATRTGNQPQHFGDGTRLSIL.

J is TRBJ2-2 and V is TRBV18, with TRBD1 matching 11 bases. From germline, CDR1 is KGHSH and CDR2 LQKENI. The V and J ends lost 2 bases and 4 bases, in that order; junction bases with no gene match: 3. The CDR3 covers 16 residues. CDR3 protein: CASSPGTGGFTGELFF. The CDR3 region has the DNA TGTGCCAGCTCACCAGGGACAGGGGGTTTCACCGGGGAGCTGTTTTTT.

The rearrangement links TRBV4-1 to TRBJ2-7; a weak D match, TRBD1 (6 bases). V was cut by 4 bases and J by 1 base, with 14 bases left in between. This CDR3 is 15 amino acids long. Germline CDR1 reads MGHRA; CDR2 reads YSYEKL. The CDR3 coding sequence is TGCGCCAGCAGCCCTGGACAGAGCGTATCCTACGAGCAGTACTTC. Its protein product is CASSPGQSVSYEQYF.

As concerns this clone: Its ends do not fully match the called genes, so a read error is possible. This rearrangement joins TRBV7-7 to TRBJ2-3, with 10 bases aligning to TRBD2. This CDR3 is built from 13 residues. Per the germline V gene, CDR1 is SSHAT and CDR2 is FNYEAQ (reference sequence). Here the CDR3 reads CASSGGLADTQYF. DNA of the CDR3: TGTGCTAGCAGCGGGGGACTAGCGGATACGCAGTATTTT.

The chain joins TRBV20-1 to TRBJ2-7, with D tentatively TRBD2 (5 bases). Trimming removed 2 bases from V and 11 bases from J, with 13 bases in between. CDR1 and CDR2 (germline): DFQATT, SNEGSKA (reference sequence). The CDR3 extends over 11 amino acids. CDR3 amino acids: CSARPLLEKYF. The CDR3 DNA sequence: TGCAGTGCTAGACCTTTACTAGAGAAGTACTTC.

The chain links TRBV10-3 to TRBJ2-5, with 10 bases that match TRBD1. The CDR3 length is 15 residues. V trimming: 8 bases; J trimming: 2 bases; junction bases outside the gene matches: 8. CDR1 and CDR2 (germline): ENHRY, SYGVKD. The DNA for the CDR3 is TGTGCCATCGCAAACGGACAGGGGGGACAAGAGACCCAGTACTTC. Encoded protein: CAIANGQGGQETQYF.

This clone was counted only a few times. The chain combines TRBV19 with TRBJ1-1; D may be TRBD1 (6 bases). Trimming removed 7 bases at V and 5 bases at J, with 23 bases between. Germline V gives CDR1 LNHDA, CDR2 SQIVND (reference sequence). The CDR3 is 16 amino acids. The CDR3 region has the DNA TGTGCCAGTAACCCTCAACTGGGAGGGGGTCGGACTGAAGCTTTCTTT. It encodes CASNPQLGGGRTEAFF.

J is TRBJ2-7 and V is TRBV11-3; 8 bases line up with TRBD2. Per germline, CDR1 SGHNT and CDR2 YENEEA. CDR3 length equals 16 residues. Losses at the gene ends were 1 base for V and 5 bases for J; bases not matched to a gene: 10. The CDR3: CASSLGSAGAGDEQYF. CDR3 DNA sequence: TGTGCCAGCAGCTTAGGCTCAGCGGGAGCGGGAGACGAGCAGTACTTC.

The chain joins TRBV30 to TRBJ2-5; 8 nucleotides match TRBD2. J gave up 5 bases and V 3 bases, and 14 bases lay outside the gene matches. Germline CDR1 and CDR2: GTSNPN and SVGIG (reference sequence). The CDR3 contains 16 residues. The CDR3 DNA is TGTGCCTGGAGGGGAAAAAGCGGGAGAGGTGGGGAGACCCAGTACTTC. Encoded protein: CAWRGKSGRGGETQYF. Based on the CDR3 plus reference TRBV30 and TRBJ2-5, the full variable domain is SQTIHQWPATLVQPVGSPLSLECTVEGTSNPNLYWYRQAAGRGLQLLFYSVGIGQISSEVPQNLSASRPQDRQFILSSKKLLLSDSGFYLCAWRGKSGRGGETQYFGPGTRLLVL.

V and J are TRBV29-1 and TRBJ2-7; 7 bases fit TRBD1. The germline CDR1 and CDR2 sequences are SQVTM and ANQGSEA. The V and J ends lost 4 bases and 7 bases, in that order; junction bases with no gene match: 13. This CDR3 has 14 residues. The CDR3, as DNA: TGCAGCGTTGGATACGGACAGGACCCCCGGGAGCAGTACTTC. Its translation is CSVGYGQDPREQYF.

A note on this clone: At one end the junction does not follow the germline gene, possibly because of a read error. V is TRBV7-9 and J is TRBJ2-7; the match to TRBD2 covers 8 bases. The CDR3 is made up of 14 amino acids. Germline CDR1 is SEHNR and CDR2 is FQNEAQ (reference sequence). CDR3 loop: CSSSFTSGSREQYF. The DNA for the CDR3 is TGTTCCAGCAGCTTCACCAGCGGGAGTCGCGAGCAGTACTTC.

The V gene is TRBV5-4, the J gene TRBJ2-6; 8 positions agree with TRBD1. The CDR3 sequence is 17 residues long. Germline trimming cut 4 bases from V and 4 bases from J; bases unmatched to any gene: 10. The germline V gene has CDR1 SGHNT and CDR2 YYREEE (reference sequence). CDR3 amino acids: CASSTPTGVAGANVLTF. The CDR3 DNA follows: TGTGCCAGCAGCACCCCGACAGGGGTGGCGGGGGCCAACGTCCTGACTTTC.

The table lists this clone with a count of one. As DNA, the CDR3 is TGCGCCAGCAGCTTATCCGGGAGCCGCTGGGAGCAGTACTTC. Amino acid sequence: CASSLSGSRWEQYF. The V gene is TRBV5-1, the J gene TRBJ2-7, with D possibly being TRBD2 (6 bases). Looked up from germline, CDR1 is SGHRS and CDR2 is YFSETQ. V was clipped by 2 bases and J by 7 bases, with 16 bases between them. The CDR3 sequence is 14 residues long.

This clone appeared a single time. The CDR3 here is CASSRQRRVNEQFF. The CDR3 DNA sequence: TGTGCCAGCAGTCGACAGAGGCGAGTCAATGAGCAGTTCTTC. The chain has TRBV25-1 and TRBJ2-1, with D possibly being TRBD1 (5 bases). The CDR3 has 14 amino acids. Trimming cost V 5 bases and J 6 bases, with 14 bases left between them. Germline-derived CDR1 and CDR2 are MGHDK and SYGVNS.

The chain couples TRBV10-3 to TRBJ2-5, with 7 bases that match TRBD2. V lost 1 base and J lost 4; bases outside the gene matches: 18. The CDR3 contains 19 residues. Looked up from germline, CDR1 is ENHRY and CDR2 is SYGVKD. As DNA, the CDR3 is TGTGCCATCAGTGAGTTTGTCGGTAGGAGGGAGGGCCATCGAGAGACCCAGTACTTC. As protein: CAISEFVGRREGHRETQYF.

This clone showed up just once. V gene TRBV2 combines with J gene TRBJ2-5; D gene uncertain. Germline CDR1 reads SNHLY; CDR2 reads FYNNEI. This CDR3 is 13 amino acids long. Trimming pared 4 bases from V and 2 bases from J, leaving 8 bases between. The CDR3 DNA reads TGTGCCAGCAGTGCAAGGCGGCAAGAGACCCAGTACTTC. Its protein product is CASSARRQETQYF.

J is TRBJ1-4 and V is TRBV6-6, with D possibly being TRBD1 (6 bases). This CDR3 region has 16 residues. CDR1 is MNHNY, CDR2 SVGAGI, per germline (reference sequence). V was shortened by 4 bases and J by 3 bases, with 15 bases between the two germline ends. This CDR3 reads CASSFPKDRPNEKLFF. The CDR3 coding sequence is TGTGCCAGCAGTTTCCCCAAGGACAGACCTAATGAAAAACTGTTTTTT.

The chain uses TRBV18 and TRBJ2-3, with D perhaps matching TRBD1 (7 bases). The CDR3 runs 15 residues. Germline V gene lookup returns CDR1 KGHSH and CDR2 LQKENI. Trimming left V 5 bases short and J 2 bases short, with 14 bases between. CDR3 nucleotide sequence: TGTGCCAGCTCATCCCAGGGGGAGGTCACAGATACGCAGTATTTT. As protein: CASSSQGEVTDTQYF.

The chain couples TRBV5-1 to TRBJ1-3; TRBD1 might be the D (5 bases). The CDR3 has 14 amino acids. V was cut by 4 bases and J by 4 bases, with 12 bases left in between. Germline CDR1 is SGHRS and CDR2 is YFSETQ. DNA of the CDR3: TGCGCCAGCAGCCCCAACCGACAGGGAAACACCATATATTTT. It yields the protein CASSPNRQGNTIYF.